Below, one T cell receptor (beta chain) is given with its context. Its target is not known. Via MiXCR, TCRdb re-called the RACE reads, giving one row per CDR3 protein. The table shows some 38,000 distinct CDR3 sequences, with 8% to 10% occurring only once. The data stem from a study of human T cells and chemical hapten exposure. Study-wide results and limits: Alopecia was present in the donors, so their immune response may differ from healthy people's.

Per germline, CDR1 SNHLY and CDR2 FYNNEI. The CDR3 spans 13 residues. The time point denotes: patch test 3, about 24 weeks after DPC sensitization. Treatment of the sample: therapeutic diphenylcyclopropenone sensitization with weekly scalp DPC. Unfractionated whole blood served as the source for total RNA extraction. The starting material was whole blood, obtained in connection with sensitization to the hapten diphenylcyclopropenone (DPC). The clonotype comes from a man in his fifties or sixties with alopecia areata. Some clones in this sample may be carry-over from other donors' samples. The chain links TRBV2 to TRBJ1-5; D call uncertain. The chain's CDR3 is CAVQRYSNQPQHF. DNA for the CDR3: TGTGCTGTACAGAGATATAGCAATCAGCCCCAGCATTTT.